This T cell receptor (beta chain) was captured by sequencing in a study of T cell changes during pregnancy in multiple sclerosis. Data came from immunoSEQ multiplex PCR; TCRdb stores just in-frame clones and leaves some out. The data hold 50,000 or so clones, with almost 95% observed a single time. With V trimmed by 2 bases and J by 5 bases, 2 bases remained unmatched. CDR3 length: 14 amino acids. From germline, CDR1 is SGHRS and CDR2 YFSETQ. Material: peripheral blood, obtained in the third trimester of pregnancy. The chain uses TRBV5-1 and TRBJ2-7, with 12 nucleotides matching TRBD2. The receptor comes from a female donor with multiple sclerosis, enrolled in a pregnancy study. CDR3 protein: CASSLWTSGNEQYF. In nucleotides, the CDR3 is TGCGCCAGCAGCTTATGGACTAGCGGGAACGAGCAGTACTTC.